One sample yielded the 5 T cell receptor beta chains listed below, sequenced in a study of radiation and T cells in renal cell carcinoma. Stated time point: blood 4 weeks post-SBRT, at nephrectomy. Treatment of the sample: 15 Gy SBRT to primary tumor, nephrectomy 4 weeks later. TCRdb keeps only in-frame clones here, not all; method: immunoSEQ multiplex PCR. The data contain around 100,000 clones, approximately 80% of them singletons. The specimen was blood, collected from a patient whose treatment included radiotherapy and nephrectomy. Every receptor here comes from a man aged 55 to 70 with renal cell carcinoma.

This rearrangement joins TRBV19 to TRBJ2-1, with no clear D. CDR3 length: 16 residues. Between the trimmed V and J ends, which lost 0 bases and 7 bases, there was a span of 16 bases. Germline loops: CDR1 LNHDA, CDR2 SQIVND (reference sequence). CDR3 protein: CASSIEMRGAQNEQFF. In DNA form, the CDR3 reads TGTGCCAGTAGTATAGAAATGCGAGGTGCTCAGAATGAGCAGTTCTTC.

The rearrangement uses TRBV10-3 and TRBJ2-5; 9 bases map to TRBD1. Trimming removed 10 bases from V and 7 bases from J; junction bases left unmatched: 10. The CDR3 covers 13 residues. Germline V gene sequence: CDR1 ENHRY, CDR2 SYGVKD. CDR3: CATRDRDLVTQYF. The DNA for the CDR3 is TGTGCCACACGGGACAGGGATCTGGTGACCCAGTACTTC.

The chain employs TRBV7-6 and TRBJ2-2; D not resolved. This CDR3 comprises 14 residues. Deletions cut 8 bases from V and 6 bases from J, with 16 bases between. Germline-derived CDR1 and CDR2 are SGHVS and FNYEAQ. The CDR3 loop is CASGVPLSSGELFF. The CDR3 DNA sequence: TGTGCCAGCGGTGTACCACTATCGTCCGGGGAGCTGTTTTTT. Supplemented by reference TRBV7-6 and TRBJ2-2, the full variable domain reads GAGVSQSPRYKVTKRGQDVALRCDPISGHVSLYWYRQALGQGPEFLTYFNYEAQQDKSGLPNDRFSAERPEGSISTLTIQRTEQRDSAMYRCASGVPLSSGELFFGEGSRLTVL.

Comments on this clone: Sequence at one end of the junction differs from germline and may be a read error. This chain uses TRBV27 with TRBJ2-4; D is ambiguous. The CDR3 totals 10 residues. The germline CDR1 and CDR2 sequences are MNHEY and SMNVEV (reference sequence). The CDR3 region has the DNA TGTGCCAGCGGTTTTATGATTCAGTACTTC. Protein sequence: CASGFMIQYF.

This clone has a count of ten or more. The chain has TRBV13 and TRBJ2-4; D is possibly TRBD1 (6 bases). CDR1 and CDR2 from the germline V gene are PRHDT and FYEKMQ (reference sequence). The ends were cut back, 0 bases at V and 15 bases at J, with 18 bases in the middle. CDR3 length equals 14 residues. CDR3: CASSLGLGGGGSYF. The CDR3 DNA sequence: TGTGCCAGCAGCTTAGGCCTCGGTGGGGGCGGATCGTACTTC.